This passage covers 5 T cell receptor beta chains from one sample sequenced in a study of blood T cell repertoires in COVID-19. The data were produced by immunoSEQ multiplex PCR, yet TCRdb's version contains in-frame clones alone and is incomplete. The data hold around 200,000 clones, with roughly 85% observed a single time. The material sequenced was PBMCs or T cells enriched from blood (not recorded which). The origin of the receptors is a man between 40 and 49 years old who had recovered from COVID-19.

This chain joins TRBV7-9 and TRBJ2-7, with D maybe TRBD2 (5 bases). Germline loops: CDR1 SEHNR, CDR2 FQNEAQ (reference sequence). Trimming pared 5 bases from V and 11 bases from J, leaving 13 bases between. The CDR3 loop spans 11 amino acids. CDR3 amino acids: CASSRAGFKYF. CDR3 bases: TGTGCCAGCAGCCGCGCGGGTTTTAAGTACTTC.

This sequence joins TRBV24-1 and TRBJ1-5, with 8 bases matching TRBD1. The CDR3 is 17 residues long. V lost 4 bases to trimming and J lost 2 bases; unmatched junction nucleotides: 9. CDR1 is KGHDR and CDR2 is SFDVKD in the germline V gene. CDR3 region: CATSEATGAGGNQPQHF. The CDR3 nucleotides are TGTGCCACCAGTGAGGCGACAGGGGCTGGGGGCAATCAGCCCCAGCATTTT.

The gene calls are TRBV27 and TRBJ2-3, with TRBD2 matching 9 bases. The CDR3 is 16 residues long. Germline assignment: CDR1 MNHEY and CDR2 SMNVEV (reference sequence). V dropped 6 bases and J dropped 2; count of bases not matched to a gene: 9. This chain's CDR3 is CASRHLAGDPTDTQYF. Here the CDR3 DNA reads TGTGCCAGCAGGCACTTAGCGGGAGATCCCACAGATACGCAGTATTTT.

The V and J genes are TRBV9 and TRBJ2-7; D gene uncertain. The germline CDR1 and CDR2 sequences are SGDLS and YYNGEE. The CDR3 sequence is 17 residues long. The V end was cut by 0 bases, the J end by 0 bases, with 16 bases between. CDR3 protein: CASSVGVASDFSYEQYF. In nucleotides, the CDR3 is TGTGCCAGCAGCGTAGGAGTCGCCAGCGACTTCTCCTACGAGCAGTACTTC.

The gene calls are TRBV3-1 (or the pseudogene TRBV3-2) and TRBJ2-1, with 10 bases that match TRBD2. With 4 bases clipped from V and 6 bases from J, the junction kept 12 bases outside the gene matches. This CDR3 is built from 17 residues. Looked up from germline, CDR1 is LGHDT and CDR2 is YNNKEL (reference sequence). The DNA of the CDR3 is TGTGCCAGCAGCCTGCTAGCGGGGGCCCTTGGGGGCAATGAGCAGTTCTTC. Encoded protein: CASSLLAGALGGNEQFF.